Here is one TCR beta chain with its context. Assay: immunoSEQ multiplex PCR; the TCRdb copy retains only in-frame clones and omits some. The data contain 360,000 or so clones, 80% to 85% of them singletons. The study drew participants aged about 18 to 89 years from 24 US areas. Cohorts were based on clinical histories the participants reported. This record belongs to a study of blood T cell repertoires in COVID-19. The CDR3 contains 15 residues. Looked up from germline, CDR1 is SNHLY and CDR2 is FYNNEI. With 8 bases clipped from V and 1 base from J, the junction kept 4 bases outside the gene matches. The receptor comes from a woman aged 45-60 years who had recovered from COVID-19. The sequenced sample was PBMCs or T cells enriched from blood (not recorded which). This chain joins TRBV2 and TRBJ2-2, with 10 bases aligning to TRBD2. The CDR3 nucleotides are TGTGCCAGCCAATGGACTAGCGGGAACACCGGGGAGCTGTTTTTT. Residues: CASQWTSGNTGELFF.